These 12 T cell receptor beta chains were all obtained from the same sample, sequenced in a study of control samples from healthy donors and cancer patients. Data came from immunoSEQ multiplex PCR; TCRdb stores just in-frame clones and leaves some out. The sample comprises approximately 86,000 clones, roughly 86% of which are singletons, and 20% to 25% rests with the top ten. The sample taken for sequencing was blood. These receptors were taken from a man aged 25 to 40 in good health.

This chain connects TRBV29-1 to TRBJ2-5, with 9 bases aligning to TRBD1. Trimming took 7 bases from V and 4 from J; bases not matched to a gene: 7. Germline assignment: CDR1 SQVTM and CDR2 ANQGSEA. The CDR3 spans 13 residues. The CDR3 sequence: CSGAGTGRETQYF. The CDR3 nucleotides read TGCAGCGGCGCCGGGACAGGGCGAGAGACCCAGTACTTC.

The chain carries TRBV24-1 and TRBJ2-2; D is unclear. V lost 5 bases and J lost 5, with 11 bases in between. This CDR3 is built from 14 residues. Germline CDR1 is KGHDR and CDR2 is SFDVKD. The CDR3 nucleotides read TGTGCCACCAGTGCGGCGACCCATACCGGGGAGCTGTTTTTT. It is translated as CATSAATHTGELFF.

The CDR3 DNA follows: TGTGCCACCAGCAGAGCGGGGACAGGGGCTTCCTACGAGCAGTACTTC. Translation gives CATSRAGTGASYEQYF. The V gene is TRBV15, the J gene TRBJ2-7, with TRBD1 identical over 10 bases. CDR1 and CDR2 from the germline V gene are LNHNV and YYDKDF (reference sequence). The CDR3 sequence is 16 residues long. Trimming cost V 1 base and J 1 base; bases outside gene matches: 4.

The V call is TRBV7-9, the J call TRBJ1-5; possible D gene TRBD1, 5 bases. CDR3 length: 14 amino acids. Trimming removed 2 bases at V and 2 bases at J, with 7 bases between. Germline CDR1 SEHNR, CDR2 FQNEAQ (reference sequence). The CDR3 DNA sequence: TGTGCCAGCAGCTTACAGGGCGGCAATCAGCCCCAGCATTTT. Amino acids: CASSLQGGNQPQHF.

The chain uses TRBV7-9 and TRBJ1-2; 9 nucleotides align to TRBD1. Trimming took 3 bases from V and 4 from J; bases not matched to a gene: 3. The CDR3 runs to 14 residues. Germline CDR1 reads SEHNR; CDR2 reads FQNEAQ (reference sequence). CDR3 in DNA: TGTGCCAGCAGCTTTGGACAGGGGACCTATGGCTACACCTTC. Amino acids: CASSFGQGTYGYTF.

CDR3 loop: CSVEGENTEAFF. CDR3 sequence (DNA): TGCAGCGTTGAAGGTGAGAACACTGAAGCTTTCTTT. This chain links TRBV29-1 with TRBJ1-1; D is ambiguous. V lost 1 base to trimming and J lost 1 base, with 4 bases between them. There are 12 residues in the CDR3. CDR1 is SQVTM and CDR2 is ANQGSEA in the germline V gene. Filled out from reference TRBV29-1 and TRBJ1-1, the complete variable domain reads SAVISQKPSRDICQRGTSLTIQCQVDSQVTMMFWYRQQPGQSLTLIATANQGSEATYESGFVIDKFPISRPNLTFSTLTVSNMSPEDSSIYLCSVEGENTEAFFGQGTRLTVV.

The chain employs TRBV5-1 and TRBJ1-4; D is unclear. Trimming cost V 5 bases and J 0 bases, with 11 bases left between them. The CDR3 covers 15 residues. Looked up from germline, CDR1 is SGHRS and CDR2 is YFSETQ. The CDR3 spells CASRLGPATNEKLFF. CDR3 DNA: TGCGCCAGCAGGCTTGGACCGGCAACTAATGAAAAACTGTTTTTT. Supplemented by reference TRBV5-1 and TRBJ1-4, the full variable domain reads KAGVTQTPRYLIKTRGQQVTLSCSPISGHRSVSWYQQTPGQGLQFLFEYFSETQRNKGNFPGRFSGRQFSNSRSEMNVSTLELGDSALYLCASRLGPATNEKLFFGSGTQLSVL.

The chain combines TRBV13 with TRBJ2-1; D remains ambiguous. Per germline, CDR1 PRHDT and CDR2 FYEKMQ (reference sequence). Trimming removed 5 bases at V and 3 bases at J, with 14 bases between. The CDR3 loop spans 15 amino acids. The CDR3 loop reads CASSTGPLDYNEQFF. In DNA form, the CDR3 reads TGTGCCAGCAGCACCGGGCCCCTCGACTACAATGAGCAGTTCTTC. Looking up the rest from reference TRBV13 and TRBJ2-1 gives the full variable domain: AAGVIQSPRHLIKEKRETATLKCYPIPRHDTVYWYQQGPGQDPQFLISFYEKMQSDKGSIPDRFSAQQFSDYHSELNMSSLELGDSALYFCASSTGPLDYNEQFFGPGTRLTVL.

The V and J genes are TRBV7-8 and TRBJ1-2, with D maybe TRBD1 (5 bases). Trimming took 4 bases from V and 3 from J, leaving 9 bases between them. The germline CDR1 and CDR2 sequences are SGHVS and FQNEAQ. The CDR3 sequence is 13 residues long. In DNA form, the CDR3 reads TGTGCCAGCAGCTCCACAGGCGACTATGGCTACACCTTC. Amino acids: CASSSTGDYGYTF.

This chain joins TRBV19 and TRBJ1-2, with TRBD1 identical over 8 bases. This CDR3 has 13 amino acids. Germline-derived CDR1 and CDR2 are LNHDA and SQIVND (reference sequence). V shed 9 bases and J 4 bases; nucleotides not matched to a gene: 7. The CDR3 sequence is CASKDRGTYGYTF. The DNA for the CDR3 is TGTGCCAGCAAAGACAGGGGAACCTATGGCTACACCTTC. The full variable domain, its missing parts supplied by reference TRBV19 and TRBJ1-2, is DGGITQSPKYLFRKEGQNVTLSCEQNLNHDAMYWYRQDPGQGLRLIYYSQIVNDFQKGDIAEGYSVSREKKESFPLTVTSAQKNPTAFYLCASKDRGTYGYTFGSGTRLTVV.

The chain joins TRBV10-1 to TRBJ2-1; maybe TRBD1 (5 bases). This CDR3 is built from 13 residues. Germline V gene data show CDR1 as WNHNN and CDR2 as SYGVQD (reference sequence). V was shortened by 5 bases and J by 2 bases, with 7 bases between the two germline ends. The CDR3: CASSKGTYNEQFF. CDR3 sequence (DNA): TGCGCCAGCAGTAAGGGGACCTACAATGAGCAGTTCTTC.

The rearrangement joins TRBV6-4 to TRBJ1-1; no clear D gene. V was cut by 4 bases and J by 13 bases, with 19 bases left in between. The CDR3 consists of 13 residues. The germline CDR1 and CDR2 sequences are MRHNA and SNTAGT. The CDR3 loop reads CASSVSAGSVVFF. DNA for the CDR3: TGTGCCAGCAGTGTGTCGGCGGGATCGGTTGTTTTCTTT.